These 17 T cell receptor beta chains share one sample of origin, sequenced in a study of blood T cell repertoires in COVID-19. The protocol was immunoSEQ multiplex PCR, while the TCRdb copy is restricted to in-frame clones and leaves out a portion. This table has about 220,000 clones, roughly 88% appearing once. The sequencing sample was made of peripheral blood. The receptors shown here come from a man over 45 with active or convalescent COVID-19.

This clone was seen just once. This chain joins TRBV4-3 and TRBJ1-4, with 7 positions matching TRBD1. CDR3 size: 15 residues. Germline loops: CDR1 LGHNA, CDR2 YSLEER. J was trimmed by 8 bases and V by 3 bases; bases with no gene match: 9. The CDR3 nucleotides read TGCGCCAGCAGCCACCCCGGGGACAGTCACGAAAAACTGTTTTTT. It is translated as CASSHPGDSHEKLFF.

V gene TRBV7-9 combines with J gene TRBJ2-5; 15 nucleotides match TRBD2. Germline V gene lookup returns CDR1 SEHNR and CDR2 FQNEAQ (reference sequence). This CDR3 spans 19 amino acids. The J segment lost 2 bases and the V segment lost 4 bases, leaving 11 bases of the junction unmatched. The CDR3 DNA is TGTGCCAGCAGCTCGGGACTAGCGGGAGGTTATATGGGGCAAGAGACCCAGTACTTC. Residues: CASSSGLAGGYMGQETQYF.

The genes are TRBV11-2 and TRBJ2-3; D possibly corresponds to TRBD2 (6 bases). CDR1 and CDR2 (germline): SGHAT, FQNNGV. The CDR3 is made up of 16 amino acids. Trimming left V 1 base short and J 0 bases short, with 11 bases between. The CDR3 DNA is TGTGCCAGCAGCTTAGGGAGGGCGGGGAGCACAGATACGCAGTATTTT. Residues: CASSLGRAGSTDTQYF.

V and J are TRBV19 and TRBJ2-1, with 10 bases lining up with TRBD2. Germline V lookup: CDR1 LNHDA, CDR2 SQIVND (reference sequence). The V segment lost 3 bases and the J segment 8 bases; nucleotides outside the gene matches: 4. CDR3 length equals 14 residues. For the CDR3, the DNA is TGTGCCAGTAGTATTGGACTAGCGGTCGATGAGCAGTTCTTC. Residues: CASSIGLAVDEQFF.

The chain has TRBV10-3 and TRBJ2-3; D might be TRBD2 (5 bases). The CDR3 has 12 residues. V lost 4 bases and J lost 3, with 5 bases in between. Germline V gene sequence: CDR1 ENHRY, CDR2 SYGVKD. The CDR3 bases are TGTGCCATCAGTGCGGGGACAGATACGCAGTATTTT. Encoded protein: CAISAGTDTQYF.

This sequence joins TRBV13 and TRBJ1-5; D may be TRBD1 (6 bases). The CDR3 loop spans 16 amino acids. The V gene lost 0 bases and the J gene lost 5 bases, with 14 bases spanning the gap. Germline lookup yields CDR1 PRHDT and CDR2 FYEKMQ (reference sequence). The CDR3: CASSLGPTGSHQPQHF. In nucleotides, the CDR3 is TGTGCCAGCAGCTTAGGGCCCACAGGGTCCCATCAGCCCCAGCATTTT.

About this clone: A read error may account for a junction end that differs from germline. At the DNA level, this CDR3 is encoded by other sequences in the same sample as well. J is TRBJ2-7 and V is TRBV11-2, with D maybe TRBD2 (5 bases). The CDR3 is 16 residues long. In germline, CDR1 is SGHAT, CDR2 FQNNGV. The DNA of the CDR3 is TGTGCCAGCAGCTTAGGGTCGGCGCGGGCGTCCTATGAGCAGTACTTC. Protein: CASSLGSARASYEQYF.

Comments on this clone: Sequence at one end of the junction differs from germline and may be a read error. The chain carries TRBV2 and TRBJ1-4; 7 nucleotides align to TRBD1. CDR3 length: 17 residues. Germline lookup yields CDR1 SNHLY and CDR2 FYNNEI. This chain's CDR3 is CASREAPVTGSNEKLFF. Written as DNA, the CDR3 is TGTGCCAGCAGAGAAGCACCCGTGACAGGGAGCAATGAAAAACTGTTTTTT.

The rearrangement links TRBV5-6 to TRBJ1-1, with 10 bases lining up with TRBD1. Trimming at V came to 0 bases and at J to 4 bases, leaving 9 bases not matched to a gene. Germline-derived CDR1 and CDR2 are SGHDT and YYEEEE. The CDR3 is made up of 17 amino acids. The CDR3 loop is CASSLGIDRGRGTEAFF. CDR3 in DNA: TGTGCCAGCAGCTTGGGAATCGACAGGGGGCGCGGCACTGAAGCTTTCTTT.

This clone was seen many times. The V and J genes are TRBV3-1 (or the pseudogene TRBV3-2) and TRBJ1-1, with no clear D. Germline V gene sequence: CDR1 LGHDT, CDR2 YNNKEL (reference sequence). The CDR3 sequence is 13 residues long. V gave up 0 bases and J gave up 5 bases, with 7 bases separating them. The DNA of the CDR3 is TGTGCCAGCAGCCAAGAGGGCTGGACTGAAGCTTTCTTT. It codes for CASSQEGWTEAFF.

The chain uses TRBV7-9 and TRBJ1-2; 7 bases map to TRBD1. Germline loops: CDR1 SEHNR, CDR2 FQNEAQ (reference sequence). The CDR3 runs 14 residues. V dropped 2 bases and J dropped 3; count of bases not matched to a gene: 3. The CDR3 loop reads CASSLTGAHYGYTF. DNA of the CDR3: TGTGCCAGCAGCTTAACAGGGGCGCACTATGGCTACACCTTC.

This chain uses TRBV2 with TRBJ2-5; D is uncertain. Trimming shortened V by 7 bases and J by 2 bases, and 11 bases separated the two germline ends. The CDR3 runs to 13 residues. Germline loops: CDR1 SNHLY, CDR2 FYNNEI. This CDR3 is CASKNSLQETQYF. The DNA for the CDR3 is TGTGCCAGCAAAAACAGCCTGCAAGAGACCCAGTACTTC. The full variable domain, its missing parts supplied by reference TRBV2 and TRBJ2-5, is EPEVTQTPSHQVTQMGQEVILRCVPISNHLYFYWYRQILGQKVEFLVSFYNNEISEKSEIFDDQFSVERPDGSNFTLKIRSTKLEDSAMYFCASKNSLQETQYFGPGTRLLVL.

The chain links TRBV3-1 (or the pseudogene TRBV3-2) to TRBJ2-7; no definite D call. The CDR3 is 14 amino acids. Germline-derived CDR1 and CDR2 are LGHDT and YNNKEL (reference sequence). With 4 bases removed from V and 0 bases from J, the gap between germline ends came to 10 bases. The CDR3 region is CASSLGPSSYEQYF. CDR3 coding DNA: TGTGCCAGCAGCCTGGGCCCGAGCTCCTACGAGCAGTACTTC.

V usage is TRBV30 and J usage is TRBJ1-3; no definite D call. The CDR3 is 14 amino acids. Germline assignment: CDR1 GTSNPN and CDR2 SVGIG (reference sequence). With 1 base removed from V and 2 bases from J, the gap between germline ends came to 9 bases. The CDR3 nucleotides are TGTGCCTGGAGTGGAGGGTTCGCTGGAAACACCATATATTTT. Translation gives CAWSGGFAGNTIYF.

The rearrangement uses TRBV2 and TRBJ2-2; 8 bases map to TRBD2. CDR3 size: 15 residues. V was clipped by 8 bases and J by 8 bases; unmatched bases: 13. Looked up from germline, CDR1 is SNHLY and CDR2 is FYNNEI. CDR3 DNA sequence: TGTGCCAGCGCAGGGCCAGCGGGAGAAGGTGGGGAGCTGTTTTTT. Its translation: CASAGPAGEGGELFF.

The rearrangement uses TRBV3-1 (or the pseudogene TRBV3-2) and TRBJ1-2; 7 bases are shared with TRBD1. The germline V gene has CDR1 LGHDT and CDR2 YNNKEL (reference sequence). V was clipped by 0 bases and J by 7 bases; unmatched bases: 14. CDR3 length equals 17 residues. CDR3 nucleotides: TGTGCCAGCAGCCAAGAAGCAAGGGGGCCCTCATGTCGTGGCTACACCTTC. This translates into CASSQEARGPSCRGYTF.

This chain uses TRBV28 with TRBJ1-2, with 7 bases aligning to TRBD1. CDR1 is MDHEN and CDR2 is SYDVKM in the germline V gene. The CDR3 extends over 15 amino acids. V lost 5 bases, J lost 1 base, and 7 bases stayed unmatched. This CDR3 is CASSPGQGVNYGYTF. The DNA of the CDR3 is TGTGCCAGCAGTCCAGGGCAGGGGGTTAACTATGGCTACACCTTC.